These 7 T cell receptor beta chains were all obtained from the same sample, sequenced in a study of cytomegalovirus exposure and HLA in healthy donors. PCR primers comprised 60 Vbeta and 13 Jbeta primers. Assay used: immunoSEQ multiplex PCR; TCRdb lists only in-frame clones, some missing. This sample has some 140,000 clones, with 70% to 80% found just once. The sequencing input was PBMCs. All receptors come from a female donor in good health and CMV-seropositive.

This clone has only one observation. The rearrangement joins TRBV2 to TRBJ1-5, with a weak D call TRBD1 (6 bases). CDR1 is SNHLY and CDR2 is FYNNEI in the germline V gene. V was shortened by 3 bases and J by 7 bases, with 13 bases between the two germline ends. The CDR3 length is 14 residues. CDR3 in amino acids: CASSDWGQGQPQHF. CDR3 DNA sequence: TGTGCCAGCAGTGATTGGGGGCAGGGCCAGCCCCAGCATTTT.

The chain is built from TRBV11-1 and TRBJ2-5, with TRBD2 identical over 7 bases. This CDR3 has 15 amino acids. The junction had 8 bases not matched to a gene; V was cut back by 5 bases and J by 2 bases. Germline V gene sequence: CDR1 SGHAT, CDR2 FQDESV (reference sequence). The CDR3 spells CASSPRGSGQETQYF. CDR3 DNA: TGTGCCAGCAGCCCCCGCGGTAGCGGGCAAGAGACCCAGTACTTC.

The J gene is TRBJ1-1, the V gene TRBV4-1; D call uncertain. The CDR3 has 11 amino acids. Looked up from germline, CDR1 is MGHRA and CDR2 is YSYEKL. The V and J ends lost 0 bases and 9 bases respectively, with 5 bases between them. CDR3 bases: TGCGCCAGCAGCCAAGATCGTAAAGCTTTCTTT. Protein: CASSQDRKAFF.

The rearrangement joins TRBV14 to TRBJ2-3; D possibly corresponds to TRBD1 (6 bases). The CDR3 is 15 amino acids. Germline CDR1 reads SGHDN; CDR2 reads FVKESK. The V end lost 2 bases, the J end lost 0 bases, and 9 bases lay between the germline ends. CDR3 coding DNA: TGTGCCAGCAGCCAAATAGACAGGAGCACAGATACGCAGTATTTT. It codes for CASSQIDRSTDTQYF.

The chain is built from TRBV19 and TRBJ1-1, with no clear D. Germline values: CDR1 LNHDA, CDR2 SQIVND (reference sequence). The CDR3 is made up of 12 amino acids. V was shortened by 5 bases and J by 3 bases, with 7 bases between the two germline ends. For the CDR3, the DNA is TGTGCCAGTAGTGACAAATACACTGAAGCTTTCTTT. Residues: CASSDKYTEAFF.

This clone was detected a few times. The chain has TRBV5-5 and TRBJ2-7; D unresolved. The CDR3 is 16 amino acids. CDR1 and CDR2 from the germline V gene are SGHKS and YYEKEE (reference sequence). Trimming took off 3 bases at V and 0 bases at J, with 16 bases between the two ends. CDR3 in DNA: TGTGCCAGCAGCTCCTTTCAACAGTCTTACTCCTACGAGCAGTACTTC. Encoded protein: CASSSFQQSYSYEQYF.

This clone was recorded a few times. This chain joins TRBV28 and TRBJ2-1; TRBD2 aligns across 8 bases. Germline V gives CDR1 MDHEN, CDR2 SYDVKM. The CDR3 is 13 amino acids. CDR3 residues: CVAGRSSYNEQFF. DNA for the CDR3: TGTGTAGCGGGACGCTCCTCCTACAATGAGCAGTTCTTC.